Listed below are T cell receptor beta chains from one sample, sequenced in a study of cytomegalovirus exposure and HLA in healthy donors. The table came from immunoSEQ multiplex PCR; TCRdb's copy has only in-frame clones and leaves some out. This specimen shows fewer than 250,000 clones; the ten leading clones hold roughly 0.98%. What was sequenced was PBMCs. The source is a woman under 40 in good health and CMV-seropositive. The CDR3 runs from the conserved cysteine through the conserved F or W. D genes are given only for firm matches.

J: TRBJ1-1
V: TRBV5-1
D: TRBD1
length: 17
CDR3: CASSLIGQGVQNTEAFF
DNA: TGCGCCAGCAGCTTGATTGGACAGGGGGTGCAGAACACTGAAGCTTTCTTT

J: TRBJ2-2
V: TRBV9
D: TRBD2
length: 18
CDR3: CASSLGLAGGSTGGELFF
DNA: TGTGCCAGCAGCTTGGGACTAGCGGGAGGAAGTACAGGCGGGGAGCTGTTTTTT

J: TRBJ1-1
V: TRBV7-9
D: .
length: 12
CDR3: CASSLGPTEAFF
DNA: TGTGCCAGCAGCTTAGGGCCAACTGAAGCTTTCTTT

J: TRBJ1-2
V: TRBV27
D: TRBD1
length: 13
CDR3: CASSKDRVGGYTF
DNA: TGTGCCAGCAGTAAGGACAGGGTTGGTGGCTACACCTTC

J: TRBJ2-7
V: TRBV28
D: .
length: 15
CDR3: CASYTGGTASYEQYF
DNA: TGTGCCAGCTATACTGGCGGGACAGCCTCCTACGAGCAGTACTTC

J: TRBJ1-2
V: TRBV18
D: TRBD1
length: 13
CDR3: CASSTGQDDGYTF
DNA: TGTGCCAGCTCAACGGGACAGGACGATGGCTACACCTTC

J: TRBJ2-7
V: TRBV5-1
D: TRBD2
length: 14
CDR3: CASRSLAGGYEQYF
DNA: TGCGCCAGCCGCTCCCTAGCGGGGGGATACGAGCAGTACTTC

J: TRBJ1-1
V: TRBV27
D: TRBD1
length: 15
CDR3: CASSPLGDRNTEAFF
DNA: TGTGCCAGCAGTCCGTTGGGGGACAGGAACACTGAAGCTTTCTTT

J: TRBJ2-3
V: TRBV4-3
D: TRBD1
length: 16
CDR3: CASSQDGDSSTDTQYF
DNA: TGCGCCAGCAGCCAAGATGGGGACAGTAGCACAGATACGCAGTATTTT

J: TRBJ2-7
V: TRBV4-1
D: TRBD2
length: 17
CDR3: CASSQDWGLATSYEQYF
DNA: TGCGCCAGCAGCCAAGATTGGGGACTAGCAACATCCTACGAGCAGTACTTC

J: TRBJ1-6
V: TRBV5-1
D: TRBD1
length: 14
CDR3: CASADRPGNSPLHF
DNA: TGCGCCAGCGCGGACAGGCCGGGGAATTCACCCCTCCACTTT

J: TRBJ1-2
V: TRBV6-5
D: .
length: 13
CDR3: CASSQGVAYGYTF
DNA: TGTGCCAGCAGTCAAGGGGTTGCCTATGGCTACACCTTC

J: TRBJ1-6
V: TRBV10-3
D: TRBD1
length: 15
CDR3: CAIRPGDRGNSPLHF
DNA: TGTGCCATCAGGCCGGGGGACAGGGGTAATTCACCCCTCCACTTT

J: TRBJ2-7
V: TRBV10-1
D: TRBD2
length: 15
CDR3: CASSKGLAGSYEQYF
DNA: TGCGCCAGCAGTAAGGGACTAGCGGGGTCCTACGAGCAGTACTTC

J: TRBJ2-1
V: TRBV7-2
D: .
length: 13
CDR3: CASRPTDYNEQFF
DNA: TGTGCCAGCAGGCCGACAGATTACAATGAGCAGTTCTTC

J: TRBJ2-2
V: TRBV6-6
D: TRBD2
length: 16
CDR3: CASSDLTSGDTGELFF
DNA: TGTGCCAGCAGTGACTTGACTAGCGGGGACACCGGGGAGCTGTTTTTT

J: TRBJ1-1
V: TRBV27
D: .
length: 16
CDR3: CASRSRQETMNTEAFF
DNA: TGTGCCAGCCGAAGTAGACAGGAAACGATGAACACTGAAGCTTTCTTT

J: TRBJ1-2
V: TRBV9
D: TRBD1
length: 17
CDR3: CASSGQGDRGFDYGYTF
DNA: TGTGCCAGCAGCGGGCAAGGGGACAGGGGTTTTGACTATGGCTACACCTTC

J: TRBJ2-7
V: TRBV29-1
D: TRBD1
length: 15
CDR3: CSARGTGGTPNEQYF
DNA: TGCAGCGCGAGGGGGACAGGGGGGACCCCCAACGAGCAGTACTTC

J: TRBJ1-6
V: TRBV7-7
D: TRBD1
length: 14
CDR3: CASSLTDRDSPLHF
DNA: TGTGCCAGCAGCTTAACGGACAGGGATTCACCCCTCCACTTT

J: TRBJ2-3
V: TRBV28
D: TRBD1
length: 14
CDR3: CASSLGQGPDTQYF
DNA: TGTGCCAGCAGTTTGGGACAGGGTCCCGATACGCAGTATTTT

J: TRBJ2-7
V: TRBV13
D: TRBD1
length: 17
CDR3: CASSSSRAGTVTYEQYF
DNA: TGTGCCAGCAGCTCGTCCCGGGCCGGGACAGTCACCTACGAGCAGTACTTC

J: TRBJ2-7
V: TRBV28
D: TRBD1
length: 15
CDR3: CASSQDRANVDEQYF
DNA: TGTGCCAGCAGCCAAGACAGGGCCAATGTAGACGAGCAGTACTTC

J: TRBJ1-2
V: TRBV4-1
D: .
length: 11
CDR3: CASSQGHGYTF
DNA: TGCGCCAGCAGCCAAGGACACGGCTACACCTTC

J: TRBJ1-1
V: TRBV27
D: .
length: 15
CDR3: CASSWSPQAKTEAFF
DNA: TGTGCCAGCAGTTGGTCCCCTCAGGCCAAAACTGAAGCTTTCTTT

J: TRBJ2-3
V: TRBV7-6
D: TRBD1
length: 15
CDR3: CASSPGQGGWDTQYF
DNA: TGTGCCAGCAGCCCCGGCCAAGGGGGCTGGGATACGCAGTATTTT

J: TRBJ2-7
V: TRBV6-1
D: .
length: 12
CDR3: CASSAQSDEQYF
DNA: TGTGCCAGCAGTGCACAATCCGACGAGCAGTACTTC

J: TRBJ1-1
V: TRBV19
D: .
length: 14
CDR3: CASSTPGLATEAFF
DNA: TGTGCCAGTAGTACCCCGGGACTTGCCACTGAAGCTTTCTTT

J: TRBJ1-2
V: TRBV18
D: TRBD1
length: 13
CDR3: CASSPEGGDGYTF
DNA: TGTGCCAGCTCACCAGAAGGGGGCGATGGCTACACCTTC

J: TRBJ1-3
V: TRBV11-3
D: .
length: 16
CDR3: CASRFTPQYSGNTIYF
DNA: TGTGCCAGCAGGTTCACCCCCCAGTACTCTGGAAACACCATATATTTT

J: TRBJ2-7
V: TRBV6-6
D: TRBD2
length: 16
CDR3: CASSSAFSGRANEQYF
DNA: TGTGCCAGCAGTTCTGCTTTCAGCGGGAGGGCCAACGAGCAGTACTTC

J: TRBJ2-3
V: TRBV28
D: .
length: 15
CDR3: CASSPAANGGDTQYF
DNA: TGTGCCAGCAGTCCCGCAGCGAACGGCGGAGATACGCAGTATTTT

J: TRBJ1-5
V: TRBV2
D: TRBD1
length: 13
CDR3: CASMNRGGQPQHF
DNA: TGTGCCAGCATGAACAGGGGCGGACAGCCCCAGCATTTT

J: TRBJ2-3
V: TRBV11-2
D: TRBD2
length: 16
CDR3: CASSLTSGGVGDTQYF
DNA: TGTGCCAGCAGCTTAACTAGCGGGGGGGTCGGAGATACGCAGTATTTT

J: TRBJ2-5
V: TRBV5-4
D: TRBD2
length: 15
CDR3: CASSLLAGDQETQYF
DNA: TGTGCCAGCAGCTTATTAGCGGGGGACCAAGAGACCCAGTACTTC

J: TRBJ1-6
V: TRBV7-6
D: TRBD1
length: 14
CDR3: CASSFGQGATPLHF
DNA: TGTGCCAGCAGCTTCGGACAGGGGGCCACTCCCCTCCACTTT

J: TRBJ2-1
V: TRBV28
D: .
length: 15
CDR3: CASSPGGGRAGEQFF
DNA: TGTGCCAGCAGCCCAGGGGGCGGGAGGGCCGGTGAGCAGTTCTTC

J: TRBJ2-7
V: TRBV6-6
D: .
length: 13
CDR3: CASNQDSSYEQYF
DNA: TGTGCCAGCAACCAGGACAGTAGTTACGAGCAGTACTTC

J: TRBJ1-2
V: TRBV5-6
D: .
length: 14
CDR3: CASSPGGTPYGYTF
DNA: TGTGCCAGCAGCCCAGGAGGGACGCCATATGGCTACACCTTC

J: TRBJ2-6
V: TRBV5-1
D: TRBD2
length: 15
CDR3: CASSSTSAGANVLTF
DNA: TGCGCCAGCAGCTCGACTAGCGCCGGGGCCAACGTCCTGACTTTC

J: TRBJ2-2
V: TRBV18
D: TRBD1
length: 16
CDR3: CASSPLTGQSAGELFF
DNA: TGTGCCAGCTCACCACTGACAGGGCAAAGCGCCGGGGAGCTGTTTTTT

J: TRBJ1-6
V: TRBV6-1
D: .
length: 16
CDR3: CASSADTSSYNSPLHF
DNA: TGTGCCAGCAGTGCTGATACGAGCTCCTATAATTCACCCCTCCACTTT

J: TRBJ1-5
V: TRBV7-2
D: .
length: 13
CDR3: CASSGRGGQPQHF
DNA: TGTGCCAGCAGCGGGCGTGGGGGCCAGCCCCAGCATTTT

J: TRBJ2-7
V: TRBV28
D: .
length: 14
CDR3: CASSLTGSTYEQYF
DNA: TGTGCCAGCAGTTTAACAGGGAGCACCTACGAGCAGTACTTC

J: TRBJ1-6
V: TRBV19
D: .
length: 17
CDR3: CASSMTAGRPYNSPLHF
DNA: TGTGCCAGTAGTATGACGGCAGGGAGGCCCTATAATTCACCCCTCCACTTT

J: TRBJ2-7
V: TRBV6-1
D: TRBD2
length: 14
CDR3: CASSRISGIYEQYF
DNA: TGTGCCAGCAGCCGAATTAGCGGGATCTACGAGCAGTACTTC

J: TRBJ2-5
V: TRBV2
D: TRBD2
length: 15
CDR3: CASRVTSGAQETQYF
DNA: TGTGCCAGCAGGGTCACTAGCGGGGCCCAAGAGACCCAGTACTTC

J: TRBJ2-7
V: TRBV6-5
D: .
length: 15
CDR3: CASSYGPVNSYEQYF
DNA: TGTGCCAGCAGTTACGGGCCCGTTAACTCCTACGAGCAGTACTTC

J: TRBJ1-1
V: TRBV7-8
D: .
length: 14
CDR3: CASSLNSGSGEAFF
DNA: TGTGCCAGCAGCTTAAACTCGGGTTCGGGTGAAGCTTTCTTT